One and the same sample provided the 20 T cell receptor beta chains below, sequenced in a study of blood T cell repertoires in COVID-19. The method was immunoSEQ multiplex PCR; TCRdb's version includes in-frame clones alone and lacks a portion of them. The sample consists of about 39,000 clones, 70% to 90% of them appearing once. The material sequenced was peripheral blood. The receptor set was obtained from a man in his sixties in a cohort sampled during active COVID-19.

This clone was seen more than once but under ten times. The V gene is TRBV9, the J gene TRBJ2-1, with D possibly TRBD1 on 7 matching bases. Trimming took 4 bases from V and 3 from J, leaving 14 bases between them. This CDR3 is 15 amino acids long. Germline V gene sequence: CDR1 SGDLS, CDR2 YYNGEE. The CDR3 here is CASSQAGTDYNEQFF. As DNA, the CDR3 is TGTGCCAGCAGCCAGGCGGGGACAGACTACAATGAGCAGTTCTTC. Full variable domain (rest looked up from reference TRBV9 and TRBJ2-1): DSGVTQTPKHLITATGQRVTLRCSPRSGDLSVYWYQQSLDQGLQFLIQYYNGEERAKGNILERFSAQQFPDLHSELNLSSLELGDSALYFCASSQAGTDYNEQFFGPGTRLTVL.

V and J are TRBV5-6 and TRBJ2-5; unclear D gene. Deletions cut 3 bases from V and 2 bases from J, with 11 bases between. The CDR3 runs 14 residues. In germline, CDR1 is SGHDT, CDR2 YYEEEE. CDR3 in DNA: TGTGCCAGCAGCTCCCTGCTAACTCAAGAGACCCAGTACTTC. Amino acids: CASSSLLTQETQYF.

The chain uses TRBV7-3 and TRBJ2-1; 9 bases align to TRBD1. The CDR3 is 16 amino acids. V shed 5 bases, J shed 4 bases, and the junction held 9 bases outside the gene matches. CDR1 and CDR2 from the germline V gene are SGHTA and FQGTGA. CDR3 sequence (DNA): TGTGCCAGCAGCCAAACCCCGGGACAGGGTTACAATGAGCAGTTCTTC. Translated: CASSQTPGQGYNEQFF. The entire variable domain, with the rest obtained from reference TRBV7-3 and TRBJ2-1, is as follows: GAGVSQTPSNKVTEKGKYVELRCDPISGHTALYWYRQSLGQGPEFLIYFQGTGAADDSGLPNDRFFAVRPEGSVSTLKIQRTERGDSAVYLCASSQTPGQGYNEQFFGPGTRLTVL.

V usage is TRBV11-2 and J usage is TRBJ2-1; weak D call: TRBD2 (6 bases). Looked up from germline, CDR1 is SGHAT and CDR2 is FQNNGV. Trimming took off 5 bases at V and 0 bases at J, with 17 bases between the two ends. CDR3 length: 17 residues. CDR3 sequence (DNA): TGTGCCAGCAGCCCTGGGACTGGGAGAAGCTCCTACAATGAGCAGTTCTTC. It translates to CASSPGTGRSSYNEQFF.

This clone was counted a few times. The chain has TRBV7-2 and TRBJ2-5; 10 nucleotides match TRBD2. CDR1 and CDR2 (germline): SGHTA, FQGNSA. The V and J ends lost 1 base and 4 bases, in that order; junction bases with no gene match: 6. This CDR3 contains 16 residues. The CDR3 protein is CASSLVASGGGETQYF. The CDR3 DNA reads TGTGCCAGCAGCTTAGTAGCTAGCGGGGGTGGAGAGACCCAGTACTTC. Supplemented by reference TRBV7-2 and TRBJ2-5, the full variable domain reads GAGVSQSPSNKVTEKGKDVELRCDPISGHTALYWYRQSLGQGLEFLIYFQGNSAPDKSGLPSDRFSAERTGGSVSTLTIQRTQQEDSAVYLCASSLVASGGGETQYFGPGTRLLVL.

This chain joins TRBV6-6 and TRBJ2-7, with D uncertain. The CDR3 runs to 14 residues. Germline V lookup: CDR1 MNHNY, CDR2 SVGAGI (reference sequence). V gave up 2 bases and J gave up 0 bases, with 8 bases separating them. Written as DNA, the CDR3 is TGTGCCAGCAGTTACGGGCAGGACTCCTACGAGCAGTACTTC. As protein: CASSYGQDSYEQYF.

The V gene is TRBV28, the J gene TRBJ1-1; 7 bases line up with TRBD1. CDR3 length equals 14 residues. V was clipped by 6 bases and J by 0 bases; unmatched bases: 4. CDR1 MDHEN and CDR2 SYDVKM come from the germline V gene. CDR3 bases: TGTGCCAGCAGGAAAGGGGGCCTGAACACTGAAGCTTTCTTT. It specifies CASRKGGLNTEAFF.

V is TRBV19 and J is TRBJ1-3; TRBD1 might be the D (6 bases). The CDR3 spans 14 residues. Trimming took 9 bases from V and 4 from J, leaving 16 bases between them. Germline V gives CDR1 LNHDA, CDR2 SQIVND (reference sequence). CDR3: CASATGNRGNTIYF. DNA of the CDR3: TGTGCCAGCGCTACAGGGAATCGAGGAAACACCATATATTTT.

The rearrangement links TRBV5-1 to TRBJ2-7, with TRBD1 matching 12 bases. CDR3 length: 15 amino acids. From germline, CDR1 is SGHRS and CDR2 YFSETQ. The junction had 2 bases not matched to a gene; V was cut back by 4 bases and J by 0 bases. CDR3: CASSTGQGASYEQYF. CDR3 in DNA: TGCGCCAGCAGCACGGGACAGGGGGCCTCCTACGAGCAGTACTTC.

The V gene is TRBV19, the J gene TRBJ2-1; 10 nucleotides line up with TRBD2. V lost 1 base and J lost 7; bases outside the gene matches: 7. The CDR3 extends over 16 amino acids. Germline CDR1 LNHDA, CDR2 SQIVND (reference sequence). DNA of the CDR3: TGTGCCAGTAGTATAGCCGAGACTAGCGGGCTGAATGAGCAGTTCTTC. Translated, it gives CASSIAETSGLNEQFF. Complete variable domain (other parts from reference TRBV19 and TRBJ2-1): DGGITQSPKYLFRKEGQNVTLSCEQNLNHDAMYWYRQDPGQGLRLIYYSQIVNDFQKGDIAEGYSVSREKKESFPLTVTSAQKNPTAFYLCASSIAETSGLNEQFFGPGTRLTVL.

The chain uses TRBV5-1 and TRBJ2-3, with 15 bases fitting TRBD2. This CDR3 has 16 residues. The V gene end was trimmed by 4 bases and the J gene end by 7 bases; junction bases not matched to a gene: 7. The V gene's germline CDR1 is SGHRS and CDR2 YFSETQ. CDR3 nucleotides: TGCGCCAGCAGCCCCGGGACTAGCGGGAGGAGGAATACGCAGTATTTT. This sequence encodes CASSPGTSGRRNTQYF.

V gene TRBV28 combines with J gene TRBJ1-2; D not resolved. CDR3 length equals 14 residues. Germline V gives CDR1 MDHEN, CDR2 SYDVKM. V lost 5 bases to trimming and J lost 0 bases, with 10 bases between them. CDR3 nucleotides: TGTGCCAGCAGTCCCAATGGAGCTAACTATGGCTACACCTTC. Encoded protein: CASSPNGANYGYTF.

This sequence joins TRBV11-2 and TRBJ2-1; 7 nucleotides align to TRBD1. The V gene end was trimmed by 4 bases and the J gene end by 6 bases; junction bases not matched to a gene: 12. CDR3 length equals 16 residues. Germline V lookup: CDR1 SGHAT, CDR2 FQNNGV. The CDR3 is CASSSYRGPGANEQFF. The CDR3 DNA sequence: TGTGCCAGCAGCTCCTACAGGGGCCCCGGTGCCAATGAGCAGTTCTTC.

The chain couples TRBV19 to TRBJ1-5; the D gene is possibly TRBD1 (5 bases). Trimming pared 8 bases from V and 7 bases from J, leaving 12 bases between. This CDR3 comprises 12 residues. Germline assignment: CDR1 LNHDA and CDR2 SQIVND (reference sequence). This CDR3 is CASRQGRQPQHF. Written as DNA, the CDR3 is TGTGCCAGTCGCCAGGGTCGGCAGCCCCAGCATTTT.

Here the CDR3 DNA reads TGTGCCAGCAGCGCAGGACAGGCCCTCTCTGGAAACACCATATATTTT. It specifies CASSAGQALSGNTIYF. V gene TRBV9 combines with J gene TRBJ1-3; 7 nucleotides match TRBD1. The CDR3 spans 16 residues. The germline V gene encodes CDR1 SGDLS and CDR2 YYNGEE. After removal of 3 bases from V and 0 bases from J, the junction contained 6 bases not matched to a gene.

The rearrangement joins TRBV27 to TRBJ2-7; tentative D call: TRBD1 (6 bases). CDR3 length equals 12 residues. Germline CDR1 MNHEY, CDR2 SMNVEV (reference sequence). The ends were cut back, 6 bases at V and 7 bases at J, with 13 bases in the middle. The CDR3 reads CASSLTGLEQYF. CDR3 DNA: TGTGCCAGCAGCTTGACAGGCCTTGAGCAGTACTTC.

The CDR3 here is CASSDEGTNTGELFF. The CDR3 DNA reads TGTGCCAGCAGTGACGAGGGAACGAACACCGGGGAGCTGTTTTTT. The chain is built from TRBV6-1 and TRBJ2-2, with a possible D match to TRBD2 (5 bases). The CDR3 contains 15 residues. The V gene lost 3 bases and the J gene lost 0 bases, with 8 bases spanning the gap. CDR1 MNHNS and CDR2 SASEGT come from the germline V gene.

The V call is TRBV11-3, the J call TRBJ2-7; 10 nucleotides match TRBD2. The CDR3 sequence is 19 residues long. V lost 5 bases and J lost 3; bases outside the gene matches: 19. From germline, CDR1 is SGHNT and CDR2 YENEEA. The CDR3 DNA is TGTGCCAGCAGCCCATTAGTGCCCTGGGCTAGCGGGAGAGACTACGAGCAGTACTTC. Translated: CASSPLVPWASGRDYEQYF.

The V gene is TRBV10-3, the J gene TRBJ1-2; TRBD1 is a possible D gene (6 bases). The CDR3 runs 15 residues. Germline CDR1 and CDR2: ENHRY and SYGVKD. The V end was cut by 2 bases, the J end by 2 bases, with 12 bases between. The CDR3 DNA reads TGTGCCATCAGTGAGACTCTAAGGGGGAACTATGGCTACACCTTC. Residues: CAISETLRGNYGYTF.

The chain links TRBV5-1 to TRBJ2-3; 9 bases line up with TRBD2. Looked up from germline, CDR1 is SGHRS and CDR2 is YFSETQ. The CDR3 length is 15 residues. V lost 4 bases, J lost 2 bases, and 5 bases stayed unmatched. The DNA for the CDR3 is TGCGCCAGCAGCGCTGAGCGGGGGGACACAGATACGCAGTATTTT. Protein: CASSAERGDTDTQYF.